Listed below are T cell receptor beta chains from one sample, sequenced in a study of cytotoxic CD8 clonotypes in ibrutinib-treated CLL. Assay used: immunoSEQ multiplex PCR; TCRdb lists only in-frame clones, some missing. The data hold 52,000 or so clones, with 50% to 65% observed a single time. The sequencing used PBMCs, collected at disease progression, from a patient treated with ibrutinib. These receptors all stem from a human donor with chronic lymphocytic leukemia. Each CDR3 is given with its conserved first and last residue.

>TRBV9|TRBJ2-3
CASSSLAGIILTSENTQYF
>TRBV5-1|TRBJ2-3
CASSLEGEDTQYF
>TRBV4-1|TRBJ2-7
CASSNRPMTYEQYF
>TRBV15|TRBJ1-6
CATSRVATNSPLHF
>TRBV6-1|TRBJ2-2
CASGTGGQTGELFF
>TRBV5-6|TRBJ1-2
CASSLTLRGYTF
>TRBV5-6|TRBJ2-1
CASSWDLENEQFF
>TRBV5-1|TRBJ1-1
CASSGNSGTVEAFF
>TRBV7-2|TRBJ2-3
CASSTNTDTQYF
>TRBV19|TRBJ1-5
CASSMARGHNQPQHF
>TRBV19|TRBJ2-7
CASSIEQGETYEQYF
>TRBV28|TRBJ1-4
CASFGGANMIGEKLFF
>TRBV4-3|TRBJ1-2
CASSQGQIKGYGYTF
>TRBV28|TRBJ1-6
CASSPPVGAHFPLHF
>TRBV9|TRBJ1-2
CASSLTGTDYGYTF
>TRBV4-1|TRBJ2-2
CASSPGTVNTGELFF
>TRBV9|TRBJ2-2
CASSVPVTGELFF
>TRBV9|TRBJ2-1
CASSTGGTSGRASYNEQFF
>TRBV19|TRBJ1-2
CASSISEIGGYTF
>TRBV7-8|TRBJ1-1
CASSPGQKNTEAFF
>TRBV30|TRBJ2-1
CAWSRGTGGVDEQFF
>TRBV2|TRBJ2-1
CASSSTSGSFNEQFF